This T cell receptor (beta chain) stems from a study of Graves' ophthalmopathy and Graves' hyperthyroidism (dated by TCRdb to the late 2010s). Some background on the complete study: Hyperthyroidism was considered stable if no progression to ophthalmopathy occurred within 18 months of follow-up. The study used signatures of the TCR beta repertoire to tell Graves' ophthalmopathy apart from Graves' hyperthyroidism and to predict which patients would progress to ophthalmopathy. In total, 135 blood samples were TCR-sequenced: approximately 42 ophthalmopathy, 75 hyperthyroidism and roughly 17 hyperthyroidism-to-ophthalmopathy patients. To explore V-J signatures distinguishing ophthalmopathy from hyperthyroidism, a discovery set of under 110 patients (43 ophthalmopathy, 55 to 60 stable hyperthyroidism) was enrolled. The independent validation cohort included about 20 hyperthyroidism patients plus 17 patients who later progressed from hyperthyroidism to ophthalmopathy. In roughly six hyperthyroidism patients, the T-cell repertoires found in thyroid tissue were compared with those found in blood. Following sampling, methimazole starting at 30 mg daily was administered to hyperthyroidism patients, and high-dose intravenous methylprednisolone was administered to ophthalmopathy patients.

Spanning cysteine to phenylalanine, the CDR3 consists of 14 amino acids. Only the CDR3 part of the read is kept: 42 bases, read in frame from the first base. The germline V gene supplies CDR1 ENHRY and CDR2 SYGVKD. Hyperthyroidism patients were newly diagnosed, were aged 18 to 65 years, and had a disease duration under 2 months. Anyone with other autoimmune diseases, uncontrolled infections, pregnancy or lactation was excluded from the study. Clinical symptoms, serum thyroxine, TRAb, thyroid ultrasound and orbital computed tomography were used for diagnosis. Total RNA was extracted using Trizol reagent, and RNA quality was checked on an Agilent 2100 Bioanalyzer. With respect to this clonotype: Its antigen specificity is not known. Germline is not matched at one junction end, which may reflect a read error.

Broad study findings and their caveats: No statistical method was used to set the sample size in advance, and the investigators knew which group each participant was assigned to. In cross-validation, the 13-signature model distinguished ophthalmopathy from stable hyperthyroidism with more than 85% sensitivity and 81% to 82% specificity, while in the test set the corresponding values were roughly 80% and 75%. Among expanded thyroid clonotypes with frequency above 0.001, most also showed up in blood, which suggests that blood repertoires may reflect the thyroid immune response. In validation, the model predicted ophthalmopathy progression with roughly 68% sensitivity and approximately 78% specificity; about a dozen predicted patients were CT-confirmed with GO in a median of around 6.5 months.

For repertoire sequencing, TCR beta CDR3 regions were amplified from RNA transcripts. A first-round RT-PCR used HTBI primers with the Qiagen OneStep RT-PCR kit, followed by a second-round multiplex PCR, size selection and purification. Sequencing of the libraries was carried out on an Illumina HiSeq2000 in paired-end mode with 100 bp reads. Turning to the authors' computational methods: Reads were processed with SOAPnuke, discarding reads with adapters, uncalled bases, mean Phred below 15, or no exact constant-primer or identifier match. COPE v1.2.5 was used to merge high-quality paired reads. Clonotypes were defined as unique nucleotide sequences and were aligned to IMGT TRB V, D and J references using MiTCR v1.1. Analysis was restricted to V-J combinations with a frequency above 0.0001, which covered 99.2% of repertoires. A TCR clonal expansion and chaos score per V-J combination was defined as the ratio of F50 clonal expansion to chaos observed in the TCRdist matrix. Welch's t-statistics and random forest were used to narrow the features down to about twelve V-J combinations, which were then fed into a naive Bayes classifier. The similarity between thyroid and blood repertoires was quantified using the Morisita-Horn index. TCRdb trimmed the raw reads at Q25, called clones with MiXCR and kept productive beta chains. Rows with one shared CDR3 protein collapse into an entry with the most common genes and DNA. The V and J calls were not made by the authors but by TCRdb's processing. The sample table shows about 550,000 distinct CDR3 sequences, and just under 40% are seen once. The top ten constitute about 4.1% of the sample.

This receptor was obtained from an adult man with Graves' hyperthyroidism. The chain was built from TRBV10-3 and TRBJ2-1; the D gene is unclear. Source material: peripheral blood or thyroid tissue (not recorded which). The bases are TGTGCCAGCAGTTACGCGTCTGGGGTTGGCGAGCAGTTCTTC. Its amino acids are CASSYASGVGEQFF.